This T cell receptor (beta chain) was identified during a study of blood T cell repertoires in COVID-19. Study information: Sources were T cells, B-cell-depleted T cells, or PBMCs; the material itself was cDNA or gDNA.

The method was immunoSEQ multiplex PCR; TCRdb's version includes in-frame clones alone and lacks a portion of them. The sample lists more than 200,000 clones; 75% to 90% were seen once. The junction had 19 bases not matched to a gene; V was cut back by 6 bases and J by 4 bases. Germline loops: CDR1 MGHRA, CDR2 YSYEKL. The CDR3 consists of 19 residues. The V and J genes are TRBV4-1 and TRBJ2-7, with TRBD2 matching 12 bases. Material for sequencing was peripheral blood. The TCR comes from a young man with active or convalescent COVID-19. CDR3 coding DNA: TGCGCCAGCAGTTCGTCGACTAGCGGGGGAACTCCCCCCATATACGAGCAGTACTTC. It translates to CASSSSTSGGTPPIYEQYF.